The 8 T cell receptor beta chains presented below share a single source sample, sequenced in a study of siplizumab effects on memory and regulatory T cells. The repertoire was sequenced with immunoSEQ multiplex PCR; TCRdb's copy has only in-frame clones and lacks some. Here the sample spans 100,000 or so clones, around 90% being singletons. What was sequenced was Tregs sorted from blood. The receptors were gathered from a human donor in good health.

The genes are TRBV18 and TRBJ2-7; 7 nucleotides line up with TRBD1. Germline V gives CDR1 KGHSH, CDR2 LQKENI. With V trimmed by 1 base and J by 5 bases, 11 bases remained unmatched. This CDR3 comprises 16 residues. The CDR3 loop is CASSPQRNRGFDEQYF. The CDR3, as DNA: TGTGCCAGCTCACCACAACGAAACAGGGGTTTTGACGAGCAGTACTTC.

The genes are TRBV10-3 and TRBJ2-3; 9 bases map to TRBD2. The CDR3 totals 15 residues. Germline CDR1 reads ENHRY; CDR2 reads SYGVKD. The junction had 7 bases not matched to a gene; V was cut back by 5 bases and J by 4 bases. The CDR3 DNA reads TGTGCCATCAGTAGGGGCGGGAGGGGCGCAGATACGCAGTATTTT. Residues: CAISRGGRGADTQYF.

The V gene is TRBV19, the J gene TRBJ2-1; 9 bases are shared with TRBD2. The CDR3 runs to 16 residues. Losses at the gene ends were 7 bases for V and 14 bases for J; bases not matched to a gene: 21. Germline loops: CDR1 LNHDA, CDR2 SQIVND (reference sequence). CDR3 in amino acids: CASTKETSGTQGPKFF. The CDR3 nucleotides are TGTGCCAGTACCAAAGAGACTAGCGGAACCCAGGGCCCCAAGTTCTTC.

The sample holds a few counts of this clone. The chain uses TRBV28 and TRBJ2-1; 10 nucleotides agree with TRBD2. The CDR3 runs 17 residues. Germline V gene lookup returns CDR1 MDHEN and CDR2 SYDVKM. V dropped 6 bases and J dropped 4; count of bases not matched to a gene: 12. Here the CDR3 DNA reads TGTGCCAGCAGCTCCCTCCGGACTAGCGGAACTTACAATGAGCAGTTCTTC. It specifies CASSSLRTSGTYNEQFF. Based on the CDR3 plus reference TRBV28 and TRBJ2-1, the full variable domain is DVKVTQSSRYLVKRTGEKVFLECVQDMDHENMFWYRQDPGLGLRLIYFSYDVKMKEKGDIPEGYSVSREKKERFSLILESASTNQTSMYLCASSSLRTSGTYNEQFFGPGTRLTVL.

V gene TRBV19 combines with J gene TRBJ2-2; 10 nucleotides line up with TRBD2. In germline, CDR1 is LNHDA, CDR2 SQIVND (reference sequence). The CDR3 runs 17 residues. V shed 7 bases, J shed 2 bases, and the junction held 10 bases outside the gene matches. The CDR3 loop reads CASNSPGLARNTGELFF. The CDR3 nucleotides are TGTGCCAGTAACTCCCCGGGACTAGCGAGAAACACCGGGGAGCTGTTTTTT.

This sequence joins TRBV27 and TRBJ2-7, with D possibly being TRBD1 (5 bases). The CDR3 length is 15 residues. Germline V lookup: CDR1 MNHEY, CDR2 SMNVEV (reference sequence). The V end lost 8 bases, the J end lost 3 bases, and 20 bases lay between the germline ends. Here the CDR3 reads CASGSSAKGNYEQYF. The CDR3 DNA reads TGTGCCAGCGGATCCTCGGCGAAGGGGAACTACGAGCAGTACTTC.

In DNA, the CDR3 is TGTGCCAGCAGCTCGACAGGGATTAGAGCTTTCTTT. Its translation: CASSSTGIRAFF. V gene TRBV7-9 combines with J gene TRBJ1-1, with 7 bases aligning to TRBD1. Unmatched junction bases numbered 6, after V lost 4 bases and J lost 10 bases. The germline V gene encodes CDR1 SEHNR and CDR2 FQNEAQ (reference sequence). The CDR3 extends over 12 amino acids.

The V call is TRBV19, the J call TRBJ1-1; D remains ambiguous. V lost 3 bases to trimming and J lost 5 bases, with 10 bases between them. CDR3 length equals 13 residues. The germline V gene encodes CDR1 LNHDA and CDR2 SQIVND (reference sequence). CDR3 sequence (DNA): TGTGCCAGTAGTATTACGGGTTGGACTGAAGCTTTCTTT. This sequence encodes CASSITGWTEAFF.